This TCR beta chain emerged from a study of OX40 agonist ivuxolimab in advanced cancers. Study-wide context: Dose-escalation patients' cancers were hepatocellular carcinoma, melanoma, renal cell or head and neck cancer.

Assay: immunoSEQ multiplex PCR; the TCRdb copy retains only in-frame clones and omits some. The sample consists of about 19,000 clones, 84% of them appearing once. V was trimmed by 3 bases and J by 4 bases, leaving 15 bases between them. CDR1 is MNHEY, CDR2 SMNVEV, per germline (reference sequence). This CDR3 has 16 residues. Baseline, cycle 4 day 1, and cycle 7 day 1 were the blood sampling points. This specimen consisted of CD4+ or CD8+ T cells sorted from blood, obtained in a trial of the OX40 agonist ivuxolimab. The receptor was derived from an adult with an advanced solid tumor such as melanoma, head and neck, liver or kidney cancer. The chain couples TRBV27 to TRBJ2-2, with D unresolved. The chain's CDR3 is CASSFSTGVGTGELFF. The CDR3 bases are TGTGCCAGCAGTTTCTCGACGGGTGTCGGCACCGGGGAGCTGTTTTTT.